The 11 T cell receptor beta chains presented below share a single source sample, sequenced in a study of cytomegalovirus exposure and HLA in healthy donors. The PCR used 60 Vbeta and 13 Jbeta primers. Assay used: immunoSEQ multiplex PCR; TCRdb lists only in-frame clones, some missing. The data show about 200,000 clones, roughly 80% seen once. The sample consisted of PBMCs. These TCRs come from a woman between 35 and 50 years old in good health and CMV-seronegative.

The V and J genes are TRBV6-5 and TRBJ1-2; TRBD1 aligns across 9 bases. With V trimmed by 4 bases and J by 2 bases, 2 bases remained unmatched. Germline CDR1 MNHEY, CDR2 SVGAGI. The CDR3 runs to 14 residues. The CDR3 DNA reads TGTGCCAGCAGTTGGGGACAGGGAAACTATGGCTACACCTTC. Translation: CASSWGQGNYGYTF.

The chain combines TRBV19 with TRBJ1-2; D is undetermined. The germline gives CDR1 LNHDA, CDR2 SQIVND (reference sequence). The CDR3 runs to 12 residues. V dropped 5 bases and J dropped 4 bases, with 8 bases sitting between them. CDR3 DNA: TGTGCCAGTAGTCCCTATCCCTATGGCTACACCTTC. Its protein product is CASSPYPYGYTF. The whole variable domain, filled in from reference TRBV19 and TRBJ1-2, reads DGGITQSPKYLFRKEGQNVTLSCEQNLNHDAMYWYRQDPGQGLRLIYYSQIVNDFQKGDIAEGYSVSREKKESFPLTVTSAQKNPTAFYLCASSPYPYGYTFGSGTRLTVV.

The chain combines TRBV28 with TRBJ1-4; D ambiguous. Germline CDR1 MDHEN, CDR2 SYDVKM. The CDR3 runs 13 residues. V shed 2 bases and J shed 5 bases, with 6 bases lying between them. The CDR3 protein is CASSLGPNEKLFF. The CDR3 coding sequence is TGTGCCAGCAGTTTAGGGCCGAATGAAAAACTGTTTTTT.

The gene calls are TRBV19 and TRBJ2-1, with 9 bases that match TRBD2. With V trimmed by 6 bases and J by 3 bases, 6 bases remained unmatched. The CDR3 spans 15 residues. The germline V gene encodes CDR1 LNHDA and CDR2 SQIVND (reference sequence). The CDR3 loop reads CASRPSGNVYNEQFF. The DNA for the CDR3 is TGTGCCAGTAGGCCTAGCGGGAACGTCTACAATGAGCAGTTCTTC.

The genes are TRBV6-5 and TRBJ1-2, with 8 bases that match TRBD1. The CDR3 sequence is 15 residues long. The germline gives CDR1 MNHEY, CDR2 SVGAGI. Trimming at V came to 6 bases and at J to 5 bases, leaving 11 bases not matched to a gene. The CDR3 nucleotides are TGTGCCAGCAGGCCCGACAGGGGATTTGGGTATGGCTACACCTTC. Amino acid sequence: CASRPDRGFGYGYTF.

The chain combines TRBV27 with TRBJ2-7, with a tentative D call TRBD1 (5 bases). With 2 bases removed from V and 2 bases from J, the gap between germline ends came to 10 bases. Germline V gene lookup returns CDR1 MNHEY and CDR2 SMNVEV (reference sequence). The CDR3 is 14 amino acids. DNA of the CDR3: TGTGCCAGCAGTTTAGGGGCACCCGCCTACGAGCAGTACTTC. This gives the protein CASSLGAPAYEQYF.

The genes are TRBV7-9 and TRBJ2-1; 13 bases align to TRBD2. The V and J ends lost 5 bases and 7 bases, in that order; junction bases with no gene match: 14. The CDR3 runs 18 residues. The germline V gene encodes CDR1 SEHNR and CDR2 FQNEAQ (reference sequence). In DNA, the CDR3 is TGTGCCAGCAGCCCCCCGGGACTAGCGGGAACAGCGGGAAATGAGCAGTTCTTC. The encoded protein is CASSPPGLAGTAGNEQFF.

This clone was recorded a few times. The chain couples TRBV29-1 to TRBJ2-7; 13 positions agree with TRBD2. Losses at the gene ends were 7 bases for V and 4 bases for J; bases not matched to a gene: 7. The germline CDR1 and CDR2 sequences are SQVTM and ANQGSEA. The CDR3 runs 14 residues. The CDR3 loop reads CSAGLAGVSYEQYF. CDR3 sequence (DNA): TGCAGCGCTGGACTAGCGGGAGTGTCGTACGAGCAGTACTTC.

The chain employs TRBV7-6 and TRBJ2-5; D is uncertain. V gave up 5 bases and J gave up 0 bases, with 16 bases separating them. In germline, CDR1 is SGHVS, CDR2 FNYEAQ. The CDR3 spans 16 residues. CDR3 sequence reads: CASSPGLVNHQETQYF. CDR3 DNA sequence: TGTGCCAGCAGCCCCGGCCTAGTTAACCACCAAGAGACCCAGTACTTC. Full variable domain (remainder filled in from reference TRBV7-6 and TRBJ2-5): GAGVSQSPRYKVTKRGQDVALRCDPISGHVSLYWYRQALGQGPEFLTYFNYEAQQDKSGLPNDRFSAERPEGSISTLTIQRTEQRDSAMYRCASSPGLVNHQETQYFGPGTRLLVL.

The chain is built from TRBV10-3 and TRBJ1-2; D possibly corresponds to TRBD1 (5 bases). Germline values: CDR1 ENHRY, CDR2 SYGVKD. The CDR3 totals 13 residues. V lost 2 bases, J lost 8 bases, and 12 bases lay in between. The CDR3 nucleotides are TGTGCCATCAGTGAGCAGGGTGGGGCCGGCTACACCTTC. Its protein product is CAISEQGGAGYTF.

The V gene is TRBV2, the J gene TRBJ2-1; 9 positions agree with TRBD2. CDR1 and CDR2 (germline): SNHLY, FYNNEI. The CDR3 has 14 amino acids. Trimming took 11 bases from V and 3 from J; bases not matched to a gene: 8. CDR3: CAGKREVIYNEQFF. The CDR3 nucleotides are TGTGCCGGTAAGCGGGAGGTGATCTACAATGAGCAGTTCTTC.